A selection of T cell receptor beta chains follows, all from one sample in a study of naive and memory T cell subsets. One entry per CDR3 protein results from TCRdb running MiXCR on the UMI-ligation and nested PCR reads. The sample consists of under 25,000 distinct CDR3 sequences, roughly 10% of them appearing once. The specimen sequenced was central memory CD8+ T cells from blood. Source of these receptors: a human donor in good health. The CDR3 runs from the conserved cysteine through the conserved F or W. A D gene is named only where the DNA matches it firmly. Only part of the rows carry a size: once, few, many, or a class if the clone is expanded.

clone_size | j_call | v_call | d_call | cdr3_nt | cdr3_aa
many | TRBJ2-7 | TRBV20-1 | TRBD2 | TGCAGTGCTAGAGAGTCGCGGGAGGCGTCCTACGAGCAGTACTTC | CSARESREASYEQYF
NA | TRBJ2-7 | TRBV10-1 | NA | TGCGCCAGCAGTGATTCGGCAGGGAACCCCTACGACGAGCAGTACTTC | CASSDSAGNPYDEQYF
many | TRBJ2-2 | TRBV7-8 | TRBD2 | TGTGCCAGCAGCTTAGGGGCTAAACTAGCGGGACACACCGGGGAGCTGTTTTTT | CASSLGAKLAGHTGELFF
many | TRBJ2-7 | TRBV4-1 | NA | TGCGCCAGCAGCCACGTCTACAACTCCTACGAGCAGTACTTC | CASSHVYNSYEQYF
few | TRBJ2-3 | TRBV28 | NA | TGTGCCAGCACTAGTAGCGTTGGCCCCACAGATACGCAGTATTTT | CASTSSVGPTDTQYF
medium-sized | TRBJ2-7 | TRBV29-1 | NA | TGCAGCGTTGAGACGGCCAGGACGGCTACGAGCGAGCAGTACTTC | CSVETARTATSEQYF
NA | TRBJ1-1 | TRBV5-5 | TRBD1 | TGTGCCAGCAGCTTCCCACAGGGGTTAGGAGGCACTGAAGCTTTCTTT | CASSFPQGLGGTEAFF
few | TRBJ1-2 | TRBV4-2 | TRBD1 | TGTGCCAGCAGTGAACCGGGACAGGAGGCATCTAACTATGGCTACACCTTC | CASSEPGQEASNYGYTF
few | TRBJ2-1 | TRBV5-1 | NA | TGCGCCAGCAGCTACATATGGTGGGCGGACTACAATGAGCAGTTCTTC | CASSYIWWADYNEQFF
few | TRBJ1-5 | TRBV5-6 | NA | TGTGCCAGCAGCTTACTGATTAGCAATCAGCCCCAGCATTTT | CASSLLISNQPQHF
NA | TRBJ1-5 | TRBV7-2 | NA | TGTGCCAGCAGGGAAACGGAGAATCAGCCCCAGCATTTT | CASRETENQPQHF
few | TRBJ1-4 | TRBV12-3/TRBV12-4 | TRBD1 | TGTGCCAGCAGGGCAGACAGGGGCTGGGGAGAAAAACTGTTTTTT | CASRADRGWGEKLFF
few | TRBJ1-5 | TRBV6-2/TRBV6-3 | NA | TGTGCCAGCAGCCCCGACAGTCCCCAGCCCCAGCATTTT | CASSPDSPQPQHF
medium-sized | TRBJ2-1 | TRBV6-5 | TRBD1 | TGTGCCAGCAGCCGTATTAAGGGGGCGCAGAACTACTACAATGAGCAGTTCTTC | CASSRIKGAQNYYNEQFF
NA | TRBJ2-1 | TRBV3-1 | TRBD2 | TGTGCCAGCAGCCAACCCGGGACTAGCGGGAGGAGCTCCTACAATGAGCAGTTCTTC | CASSQPGTSGRSSYNEQFF
NA | TRBJ2-3 | TRBV27 | NA | TGTGCCAGCAGTTTTGCTAGCCAGCAGGATACGCAGTATTTT | CASSFASQQDTQYF
NA | TRBJ2-7 | TRBV6-1 | NA | TGTGCCAGCAGTGAAGGTGGCGGGGACAGCTCCTACGAGCAGTACTTC | CASSEGGGDSSYEQYF
many | TRBJ1-1 | TRBV5-4 | NA | TGTGCCAGCAGCTCGGACCACACTGAAGCTTTCTTT | CASSSDHTEAFF
NA | TRBJ2-6 | TRBV20-1 | NA | TGCAGTGTCGGGTCGGGTGAGACTGGGGCCAACGTCCTGACTTTC | CSVGSGETGANVLTF
few | TRBJ2-7 | TRBV6-6 | NA | TGTGCCAGCAGTTACGTTGAGAGCTCCTACGAGCAGTACTTC | CASSYVESSYEQYF
NA | TRBJ2-7 | TRBV6-6 | NA | TGTGCCAGCAGTTTGGGTGAGGTGCAGTACTTC | CASSLGEVQYF
NA | TRBJ2-7 | TRBV27 | TRBD2 | TGTGCCAGCAGTTTGACTAGCGGGAGATACGAGCAGTACTTC | CASSLTSGRYEQYF
many | TRBJ1-6 | TRBV27 | TRBD1 | TGTGCCAGCAGCGACAGGGCCTATAATTCACCCCTCCACTTT | CASSDRAYNSPLHF
NA | TRBJ2-1 | TRBV7-9 | TRBD2 | TGTGCCAGCAGCCCGTCCAGGGAGCGGGGCTCCCTCAATGAGCAGTTCTTC | CASSPSRERGSLNEQFF
many | TRBJ2-6 | TRBV30 | TRBD1 | TGTGCCTGGGCCGGGACAGGGGACTCTGGGGCCAACGTCCTGACTTTC | CAWAGTGDSGANVLTF
many | TRBJ2-2 | TRBV6-4 | NA | TGTGCCAGCAGTGACAGGGACACCGGGGAGCTGTTTTTT | CASSDRDTGELFF
few | TRBJ1-1 | TRBV4-3 | TRBD1 | TGCGCCAGCAAGAACCAACAGGGGGCAACTGAAGCTTTCTTT | CASKNQQGATEAFF